This entry features one TCR beta chain sequence. The antigen is not known. The sample comes from a study of radiotherapy plus CTLA-4 blockade in lung cancer. Background on the study: Among patients, about 20% showed objective responses, and approximately 31% had disease control.

The assay was immunoSEQ multiplex PCR, and TCRdb's table has in-frame clones only and misses some. The sample includes fewer than 90,000 clones, roughly four fifths of them seen just once. Germline-derived CDR1 and CDR2 are SGHDN and FVKESK. V dropped 3 bases and J dropped 5 bases, with 14 bases sitting between them. The CDR3 runs to 16 residues. Points from the study as a whole: The study found tumor-derived TCR clones expanded in blood after radiotherapy plus ipilimumab. In blood, early T cell clone dynamics reportedly predicted response best, together with interferon-beta.

The chain employs TRBV14 and TRBJ1-6; D possibly corresponds to TRBD1 (6 bases). This receptor was obtained from a human donor with non-small cell lung cancer who had stable disease on radiotherapy plus ipilimumab. The sequenced sample was peripheral blood, obtained from a patient treated with radiotherapy plus ipilimumab. The CDR3 DNA is TGTGCCAGCAGCCATGCTACCGGGACACATAATTCACCCCTCCACTTT. Its protein is CASSHATGTHNSPLHF.